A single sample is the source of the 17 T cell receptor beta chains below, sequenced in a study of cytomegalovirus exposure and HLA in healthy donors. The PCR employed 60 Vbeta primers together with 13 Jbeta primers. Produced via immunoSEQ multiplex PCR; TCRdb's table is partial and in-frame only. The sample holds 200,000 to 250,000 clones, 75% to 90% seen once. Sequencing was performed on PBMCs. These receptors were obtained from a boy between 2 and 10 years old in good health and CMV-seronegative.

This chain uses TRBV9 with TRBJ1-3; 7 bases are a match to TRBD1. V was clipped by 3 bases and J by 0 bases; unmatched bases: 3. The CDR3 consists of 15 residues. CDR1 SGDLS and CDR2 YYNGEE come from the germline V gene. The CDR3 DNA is TGTGCCAGCAGCGGGGGACAGCTCTCTGGAAACACCATATATTTT. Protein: CASSGGQLSGNTIYF.

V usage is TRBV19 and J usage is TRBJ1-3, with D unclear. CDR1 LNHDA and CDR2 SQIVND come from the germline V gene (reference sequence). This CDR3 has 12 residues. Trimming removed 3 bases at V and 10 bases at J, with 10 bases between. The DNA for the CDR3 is TGTGCCAGTAGTATGGCCGGAGGGACCATATATTTT. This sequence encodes CASSMAGGTIYF.

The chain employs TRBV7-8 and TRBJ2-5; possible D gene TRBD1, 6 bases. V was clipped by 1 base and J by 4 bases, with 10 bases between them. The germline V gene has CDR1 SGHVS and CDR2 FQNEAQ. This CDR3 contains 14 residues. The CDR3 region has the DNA TGTGCCAGCAGCTTAGGGGGGCGCGGAGAGACCCAGTACTTC. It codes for CASSLGGRGETQYF.

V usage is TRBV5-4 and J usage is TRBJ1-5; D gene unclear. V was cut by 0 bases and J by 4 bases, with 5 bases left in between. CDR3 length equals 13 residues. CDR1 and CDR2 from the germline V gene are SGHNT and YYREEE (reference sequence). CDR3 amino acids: CASSLDRNQPQHF. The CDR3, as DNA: TGTGCCAGCAGCTTGGACAGAAATCAGCCCCAGCATTTT.

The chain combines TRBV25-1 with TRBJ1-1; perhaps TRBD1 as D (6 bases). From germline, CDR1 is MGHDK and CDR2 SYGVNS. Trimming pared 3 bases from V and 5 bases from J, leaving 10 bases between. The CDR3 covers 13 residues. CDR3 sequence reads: CASSEHRETEAFF. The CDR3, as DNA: TGTGCCAGCAGTGAGCACAGGGAAACTGAAGCTTTCTTT.

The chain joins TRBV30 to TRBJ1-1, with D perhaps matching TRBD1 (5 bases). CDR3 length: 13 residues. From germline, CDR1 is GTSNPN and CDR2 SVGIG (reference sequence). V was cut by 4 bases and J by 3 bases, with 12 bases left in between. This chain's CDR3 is CAWIPQVDTEAFF. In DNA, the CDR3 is TGTGCCTGGATCCCACAGGTAGACACTGAAGCTTTCTTT.

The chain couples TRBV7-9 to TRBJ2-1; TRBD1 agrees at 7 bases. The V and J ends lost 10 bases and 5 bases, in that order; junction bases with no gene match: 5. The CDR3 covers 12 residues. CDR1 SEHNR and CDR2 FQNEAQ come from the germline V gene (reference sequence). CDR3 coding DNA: TGTGCCACCGAGACAGGGAACAATGAGCAGTTCTTC. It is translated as CATETGNNEQFF.

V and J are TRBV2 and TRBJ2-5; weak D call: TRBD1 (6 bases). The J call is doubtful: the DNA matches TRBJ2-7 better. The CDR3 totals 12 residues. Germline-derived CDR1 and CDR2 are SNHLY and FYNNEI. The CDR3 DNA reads TGTGCCAGATCCCGGGACAACTACGAGCAGTACTTC. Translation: CARSRDNYEQYF.

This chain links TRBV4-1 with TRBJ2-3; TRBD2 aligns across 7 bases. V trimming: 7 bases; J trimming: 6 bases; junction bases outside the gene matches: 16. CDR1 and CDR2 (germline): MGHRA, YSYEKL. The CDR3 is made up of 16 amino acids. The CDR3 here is CASNPIARGRSDTQYF. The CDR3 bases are TGCGCCAGCAACCCCATTGCCCGCGGGAGATCGGATACGCAGTATTTT.

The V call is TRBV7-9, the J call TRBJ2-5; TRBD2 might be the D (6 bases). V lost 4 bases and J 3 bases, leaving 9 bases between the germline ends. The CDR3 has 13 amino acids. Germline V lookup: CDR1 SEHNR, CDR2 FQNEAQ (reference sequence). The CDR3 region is CASSWGVKETQYF. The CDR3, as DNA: TGTGCCAGCAGCTGGGGGGTTAAAGAGACCCAGTACTTC.

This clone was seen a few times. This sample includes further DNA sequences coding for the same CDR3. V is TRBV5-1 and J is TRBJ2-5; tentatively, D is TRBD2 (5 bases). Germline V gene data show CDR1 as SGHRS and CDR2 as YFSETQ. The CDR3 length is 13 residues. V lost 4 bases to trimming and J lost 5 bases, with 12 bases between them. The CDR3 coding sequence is TGCGCCAGCAGCCTACGGGGAGAGGAGACCCAGTACTTC. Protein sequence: CASSLRGEETQYF.

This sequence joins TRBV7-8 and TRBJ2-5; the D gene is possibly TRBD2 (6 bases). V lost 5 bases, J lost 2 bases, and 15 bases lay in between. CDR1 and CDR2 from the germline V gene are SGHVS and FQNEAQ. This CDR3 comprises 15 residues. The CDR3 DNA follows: TGTGCCAGCAGCCCATCGGGACTCCTACAAGAGACCCAGTACTTC. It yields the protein CASSPSGLLQETQYF.

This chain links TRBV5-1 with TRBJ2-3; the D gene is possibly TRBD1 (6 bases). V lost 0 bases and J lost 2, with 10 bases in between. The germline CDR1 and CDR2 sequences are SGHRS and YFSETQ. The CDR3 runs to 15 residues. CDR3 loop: CASSLEGTHTDTQYF. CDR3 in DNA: TGCGCCAGCAGCTTGGAGGGGACACACACAGATACGCAGTATTTT.

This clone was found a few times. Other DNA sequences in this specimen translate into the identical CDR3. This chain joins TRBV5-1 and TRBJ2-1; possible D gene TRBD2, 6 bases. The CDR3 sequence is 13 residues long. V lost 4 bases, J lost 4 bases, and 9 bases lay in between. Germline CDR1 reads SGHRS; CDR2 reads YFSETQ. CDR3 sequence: CASSLGGYNEQFF. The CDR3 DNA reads TGCGCCAGCAGCCTTGGGGGGTACAATGAGCAGTTCTTC.

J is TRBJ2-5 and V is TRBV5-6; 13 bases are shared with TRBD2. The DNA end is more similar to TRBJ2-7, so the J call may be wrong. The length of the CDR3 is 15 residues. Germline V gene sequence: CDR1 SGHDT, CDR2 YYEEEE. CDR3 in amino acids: CASSPGLAGTYEQYF. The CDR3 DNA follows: TGTGCCAGCAGCCCGGGACTAGCGGGAACCTACGAGCAGTACTTC.

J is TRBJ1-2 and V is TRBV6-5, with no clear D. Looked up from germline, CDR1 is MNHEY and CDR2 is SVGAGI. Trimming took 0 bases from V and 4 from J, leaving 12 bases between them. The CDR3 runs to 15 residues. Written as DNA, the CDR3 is TGTGCCAGCAGTTACTCGAAGGAGGCAGTCTATGGCTACACCTTC. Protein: CASSYSKEAVYGYTF.

CDR3 residues: CASSPFSGGAFIDEQFF. In nucleotides, the CDR3 is TGTGCCAGCTCACCATTTAGCGGGGGGGCATTTATCGATGAGCAGTTCTTC. V and J are TRBV18 and TRBJ2-1; 11 nucleotides match TRBD2. With 2 bases clipped from V and 8 bases from J, the junction kept 11 bases outside the gene matches. The germline gives CDR1 KGHSH, CDR2 LQKENI. This CDR3 has 17 amino acids.